This T cell receptor beta chain was recovered during a study of T cell responses to AZD1222 COVID-19 vaccine. The CDR3 has 14 amino acids. In germline, CDR1 is LGHDT, CDR2 YNNKEL (reference sequence). Trimming cost V 4 bases and J 8 bases, with 12 bases left between them. Only one count was recorded for this clone. Its target is not known. Clones were read by immunoSEQ multiplex PCR, and TCRdb kept only the in-frame ones, dropping some. The sample holds some 130,000 clones, about 88% seen once. Broader study findings: Females made up more of the donors, who were largely white British, and clonal diversity may have come out too low. Baseline seropositives among AZD1222 recipients totaled only 5 or 6.

This TCR came from an adult who received the AZD1222 COVID-19 vaccine. The chain carries TRBV3-1 (or the pseudogene TRBV3-2) and TRBJ1-6; D not certain. The sequencing used peripheral blood, collected 28 days after the second AZD1222 dose. The CDR3 bases are TGTGCCAGCAGCCGAAGGGAAGGTTATTCACCCCTCCACTTT. Translating gives CASSRREGYSPLHF.